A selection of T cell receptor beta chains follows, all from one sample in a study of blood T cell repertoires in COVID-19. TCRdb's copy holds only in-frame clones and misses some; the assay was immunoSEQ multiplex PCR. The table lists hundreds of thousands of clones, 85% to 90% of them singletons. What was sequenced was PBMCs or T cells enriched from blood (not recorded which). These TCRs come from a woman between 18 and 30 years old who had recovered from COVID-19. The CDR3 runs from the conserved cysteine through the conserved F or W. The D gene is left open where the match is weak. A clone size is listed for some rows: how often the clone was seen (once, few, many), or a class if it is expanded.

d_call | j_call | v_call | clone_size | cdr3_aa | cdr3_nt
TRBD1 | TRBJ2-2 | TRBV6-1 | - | CASSATGARGTGELFF | TGTGCCAGCAGTGCGACAGGGGCCCGGGGCACCGGGGAGCTGTTTTTT
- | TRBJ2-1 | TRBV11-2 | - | CASSPGKAYDNEQFF | TGTGCCAGCAGCCCCGGGAAGGCATACGACAATGAGCAGTTCTTC
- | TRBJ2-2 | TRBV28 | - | CASSPPRGATGELFF | TGTGCCAGCAGTCCCCCCCGCGGGGCCACCGGGGAGCTGTTTTTT
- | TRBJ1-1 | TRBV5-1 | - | CASSLNSQAFF | TGCGCCAGCAGCTTGAACAGTCAAGCTTTCTTT
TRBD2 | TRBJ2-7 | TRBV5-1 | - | CASSLSGELYEQYF | TGCGCCAGCAGCCTTAGCGGGGAGCTCTACGAGCAGTACTTC
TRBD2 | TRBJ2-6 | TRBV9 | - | CASSASSGGSGANVLTF | TGTGCCAGCAGCGCTTCTAGCGGGGGAAGTGGGGCCAACGTCCTGACTTTC
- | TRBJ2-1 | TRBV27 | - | CASSSSGDSYNEQFF | TGTGCCAGCAGTTCATCAGGGGACTCCTACAATGAGCAGTTCTTC
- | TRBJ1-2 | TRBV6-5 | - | CASTRGDYGYTF | TGTGCCAGCACCCGCGGGGACTATGGCTACACCTTC
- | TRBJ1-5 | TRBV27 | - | CASSSGTLSNQPQHF | TGTGCCAGCAGTTCCGGGACATTAAGCAATCAGCCCCAGCATTTT
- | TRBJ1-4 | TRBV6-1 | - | CASSDLASATNEKLFF | TGTGCCAGCAGTGACCTGGCTTCCGCAACTAATGAAAAACTGTTTTTT
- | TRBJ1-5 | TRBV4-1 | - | CASSQDPGDQPQHF | TGCGCCAGCAGCCAAGATCCGGGGGATCAGCCCCAGCATTTT
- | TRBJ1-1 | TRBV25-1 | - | CASSASGKNTEAFF | TGTGCCAGCAGTGCCTCCGGGAAGAACACTGAAGCTTTCTTT
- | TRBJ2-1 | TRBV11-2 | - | CASRPGGEFF | TGTGCCAGCAGGCCTGGAGGGGAGTTCTTC
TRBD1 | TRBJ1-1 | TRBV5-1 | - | CASSLYRDSRYTEAFF | TGCGCCAGCAGCTTATATCGGGACAGTCGCTACACTGAAGCTTTCTTT
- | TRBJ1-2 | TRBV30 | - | CAWSVSGYGYTF | TGTGCCTGGAGTGTATCCGGGTATGGCTACACCTTC
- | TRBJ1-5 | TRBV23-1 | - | CASSQSPLGEAFYNQPQHF | TGCGCCAGCAGTCAATCTCCGCTCGGGGAGGCCTTTTATAATCAGCCCCAGCATTTT
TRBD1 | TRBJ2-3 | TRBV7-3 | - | CASSLGQGTDTQYF | TGTGCCAGCAGCTTAGGACAGGGCACAGATACGCAGTATTTT
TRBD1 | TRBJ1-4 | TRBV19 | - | CASSISGGYGGNEKLFF | TGTGCCAGTAGTATCTCAGGGGGTTATGGCGGTAATGAAAAACTGTTTTTT
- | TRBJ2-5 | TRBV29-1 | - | CSVEIEGETQYF | TGCAGCGTTGAAATCGAGGGAGAGACCCAGTACTTC
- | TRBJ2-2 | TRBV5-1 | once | CASSLIGRENTGELFF | TGCGCCAGCAGCTTGATCGGCAGGGAAAACACCGGGGAGCTGTTTTTT
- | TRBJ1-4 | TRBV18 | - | CASSLTSASTNEKLFF | TGTGCCAGCTCTCTGACATCAGCCTCAACTAATGAAAAACTGTTTTTT
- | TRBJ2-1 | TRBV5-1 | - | CASSLQGDLSYNEQFF | TGCGCCAGCAGCTTGCAAGGGGATCTATCCTACAATGAGCAGTTCTTC
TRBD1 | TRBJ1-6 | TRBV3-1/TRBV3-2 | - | CASSQVLTGRSSPLHF | TGTGCCAGCAGCCAAGTCCTGACAGGGAGGAGTTCACCCCTCCACTTT
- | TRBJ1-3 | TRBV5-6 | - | CASSLVTGHGNTIYF | TGTGCCAGCAGCTTGGTTACAGGCCATGGAAACACCATATATTTT
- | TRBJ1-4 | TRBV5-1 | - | CASSFPGKEKLFF | TGCGCCAGCAGCTTCCCGGGAAAGGAAAAACTGTTTTTT
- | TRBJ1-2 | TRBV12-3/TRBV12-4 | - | CASMEDRGGYTF | TGTGCCAGCATGGAGGACAGAGGAGGCTACACCTTC
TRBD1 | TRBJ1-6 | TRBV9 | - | CASSVGQGKGSPLHF | TGTGCCAGCAGCGTAGGACAGGGAAAAGGATCACCCCTCCACTTT
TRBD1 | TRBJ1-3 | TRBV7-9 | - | CASSSDRDGNTIYF | TGTGCCAGCAGCTCCGACAGGGATGGAAACACCATATATTTT
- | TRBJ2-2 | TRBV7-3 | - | CASSPGQTGELFF | TGTGCCAGCAGCCCCGGACAGACCGGGGAGCTGTTTTTT
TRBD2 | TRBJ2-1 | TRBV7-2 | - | CASGLGGGVYEQFF | TGTGCCAGCGGGCTTGGCGGGGGGGTTTATGAGCAGTTCTTC
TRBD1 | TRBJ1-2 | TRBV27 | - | CASSWAGGTNYGYTF | TGTGCCAGCAGTTGGGCAGGGGGTACTAACTATGGCTACACCTTC
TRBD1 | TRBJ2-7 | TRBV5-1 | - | CASSEGTGWGEQYF | TGCGCCAGCAGCGAGGGGACAGGGTGGGGCGAGCAGTACTTC
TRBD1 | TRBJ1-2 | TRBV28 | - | CASSRTGYYGYTF | TGTGCCAGCAGCAGGACAGGCTACTATGGCTACACCTTC
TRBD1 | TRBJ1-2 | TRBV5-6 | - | CASSLEGRGYYGYTF | TGTGCCAGCAGCTTGGAGGGCAGGGGGTACTATGGCTACACCTTC
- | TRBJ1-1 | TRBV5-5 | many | CASIQTGNTEAFF | TGTGCCAGCATCCAAACAGGGAACACTGAAGCTTTCTTT
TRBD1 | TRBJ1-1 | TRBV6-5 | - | CACGGQLKLEAFF | TGTGCTTGTGGGGGACAGCTGAAACTAGAAGCTTTCTTT
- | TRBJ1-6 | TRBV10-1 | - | CASSGTDNSPLHF | TGCGCCAGCAGTGGGACAGACAATTCACCCCTCCACTTT
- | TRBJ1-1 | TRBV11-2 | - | CASSLGGGDTEAFF | TGTGCCAGCAGCTTAGGAGGGGGTGACACTGAAGCTTTCTTT
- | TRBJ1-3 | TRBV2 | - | CASSEGRNAYGNTIYF | TGTGCCAGCAGTGAGGGGCGGAACGCTTATGGGAACACCATATATTTT
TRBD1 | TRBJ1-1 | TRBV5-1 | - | CASTLQGANTEAFF | TGCGCCAGCACACTACAGGGGGCGAACACTGAAGCTTTCTTT
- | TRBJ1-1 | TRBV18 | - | CATTGQANTEAFF | TGTGCCACCACAGGGCAGGCGAACACTGAAGCTTTCTTT